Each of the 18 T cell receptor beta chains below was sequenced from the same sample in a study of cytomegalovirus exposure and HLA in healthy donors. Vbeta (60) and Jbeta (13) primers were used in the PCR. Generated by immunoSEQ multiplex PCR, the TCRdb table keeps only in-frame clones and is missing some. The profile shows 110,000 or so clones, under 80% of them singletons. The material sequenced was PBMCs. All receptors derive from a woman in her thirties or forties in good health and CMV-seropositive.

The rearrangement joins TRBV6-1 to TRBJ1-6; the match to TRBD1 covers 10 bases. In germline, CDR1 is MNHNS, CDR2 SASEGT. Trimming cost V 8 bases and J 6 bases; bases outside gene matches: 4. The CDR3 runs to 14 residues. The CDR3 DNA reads TGTGCCAGCGTCCGGGACAGGGGTAATTCACCCCTCCACTTT. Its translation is CASVRDRGNSPLHF.

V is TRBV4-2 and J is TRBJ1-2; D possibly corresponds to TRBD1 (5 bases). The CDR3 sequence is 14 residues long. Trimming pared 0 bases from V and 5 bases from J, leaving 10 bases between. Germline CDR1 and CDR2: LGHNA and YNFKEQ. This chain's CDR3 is CASSQDAGFYGYTF. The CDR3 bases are TGTGCCAGCAGCCAAGATGCAGGGTTTTATGGCTACACCTTC.

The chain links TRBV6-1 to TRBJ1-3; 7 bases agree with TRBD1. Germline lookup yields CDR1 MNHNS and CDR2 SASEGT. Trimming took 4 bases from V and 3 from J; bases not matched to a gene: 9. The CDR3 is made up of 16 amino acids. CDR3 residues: CASSGRDREVGNTIYF. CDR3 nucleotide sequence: TGTGCCAGCAGTGGCCGCGACAGGGAGGTTGGAAACACCATATATTTT.

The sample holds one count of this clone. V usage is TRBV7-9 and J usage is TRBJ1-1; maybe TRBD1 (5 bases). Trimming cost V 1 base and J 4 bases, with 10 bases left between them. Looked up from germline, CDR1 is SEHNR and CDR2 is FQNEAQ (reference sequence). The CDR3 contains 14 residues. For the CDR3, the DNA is TGTGCCAGCAGCTTAGAGGGGCGAGGCACTGAAGCTTTCTTT. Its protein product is CASSLEGRGTEAFF.

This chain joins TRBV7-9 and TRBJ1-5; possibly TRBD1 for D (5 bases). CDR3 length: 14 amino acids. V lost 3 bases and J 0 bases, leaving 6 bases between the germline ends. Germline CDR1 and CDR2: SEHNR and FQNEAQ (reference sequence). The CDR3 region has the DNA TGTGCCAGCAGCTTTGACAGTAGCAATCAGCCCCAGCATTTT. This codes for CASSFDSSNQPQHF.

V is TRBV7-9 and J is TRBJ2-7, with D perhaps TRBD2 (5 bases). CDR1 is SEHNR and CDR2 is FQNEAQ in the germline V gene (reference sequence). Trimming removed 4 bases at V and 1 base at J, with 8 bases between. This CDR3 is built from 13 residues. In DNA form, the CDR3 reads TGTGCCAGCAGCTCCGGGGAGTCCTACGAGCAGTACTTC. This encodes CASSSGESYEQYF. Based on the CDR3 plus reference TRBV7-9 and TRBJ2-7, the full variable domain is DTGVSQNPRHKITKRGQNVTFRCDPISEHNRLYWYRQTLGQGPEFLTYFQNEAQLEKSRLLSDRFSAERPKGSFSTLEIQRTEQGDSAMYLCASSSGESYEQYFGPGTRLTVT.

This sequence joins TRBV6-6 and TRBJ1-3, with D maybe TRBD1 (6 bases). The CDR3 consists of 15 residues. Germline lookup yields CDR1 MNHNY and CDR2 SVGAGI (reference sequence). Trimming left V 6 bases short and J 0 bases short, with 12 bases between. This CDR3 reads CASRRTVSSGNTIYF. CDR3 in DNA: TGTGCCAGCAGACGGACAGTTAGCTCTGGAAACACCATATATTTT.

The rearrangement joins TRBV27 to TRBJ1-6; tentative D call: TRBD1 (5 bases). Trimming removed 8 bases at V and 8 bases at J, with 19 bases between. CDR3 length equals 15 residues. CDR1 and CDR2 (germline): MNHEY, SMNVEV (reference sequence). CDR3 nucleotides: TGTGCCAGCCGCGGAACAGGCATTCCCCATTCACCCCTCCACTTT. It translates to CASRGTGIPHSPLHF.

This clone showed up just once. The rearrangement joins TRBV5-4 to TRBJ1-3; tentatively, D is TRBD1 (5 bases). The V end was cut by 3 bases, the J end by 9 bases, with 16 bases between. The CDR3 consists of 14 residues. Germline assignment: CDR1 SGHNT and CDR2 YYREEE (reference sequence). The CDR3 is CASSSTDTFGTIYF. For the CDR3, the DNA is TGTGCCAGCAGCTCCACGGACACGTTTGGCACCATATATTTT.

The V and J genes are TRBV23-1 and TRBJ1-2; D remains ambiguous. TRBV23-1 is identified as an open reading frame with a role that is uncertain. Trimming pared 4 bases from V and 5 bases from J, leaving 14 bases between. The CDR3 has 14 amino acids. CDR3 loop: CASSRKLSPYGYTF. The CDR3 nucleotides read TGCGCCAGCAGTCGAAAATTAAGCCCATATGGCTACACCTTC.

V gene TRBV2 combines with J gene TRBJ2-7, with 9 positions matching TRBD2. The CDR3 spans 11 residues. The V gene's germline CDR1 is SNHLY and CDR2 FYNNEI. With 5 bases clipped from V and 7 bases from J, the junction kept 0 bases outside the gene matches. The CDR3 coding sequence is TGTGCCAGCAGTCTAGCGGGGGAGCAGTACTTC. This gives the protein CASSLAGEQYF. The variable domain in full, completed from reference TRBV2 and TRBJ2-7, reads EPEVTQTPSHQVTQMGQEVILRCVPISNHLYFYWYRQILGQKVEFLVSFYNNEISEKSEIFDDQFSVERPDGSNFTLKIRSTKLEDSAMYFCASSLAGEQYFGPGTRLTVT.

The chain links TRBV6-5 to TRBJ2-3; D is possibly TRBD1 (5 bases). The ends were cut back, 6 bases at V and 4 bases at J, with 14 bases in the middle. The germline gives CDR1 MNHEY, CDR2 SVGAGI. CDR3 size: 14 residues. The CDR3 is CASSGQIRADTQYF. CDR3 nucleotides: TGTGCCAGCAGCGGACAAATAAGGGCAGATACGCAGTATTTT.

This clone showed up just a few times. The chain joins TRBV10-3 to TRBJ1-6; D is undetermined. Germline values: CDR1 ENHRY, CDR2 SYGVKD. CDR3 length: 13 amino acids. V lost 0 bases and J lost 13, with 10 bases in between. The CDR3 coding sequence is TGTGCCATCAGTGAGTCGACTGCCATGCCCCTCCACTTT. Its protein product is CAISESTAMPLHF.

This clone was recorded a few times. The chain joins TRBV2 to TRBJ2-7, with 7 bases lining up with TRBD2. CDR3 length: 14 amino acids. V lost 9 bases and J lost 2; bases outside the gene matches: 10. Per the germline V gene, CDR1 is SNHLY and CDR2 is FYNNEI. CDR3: CARAAREPPYEQYF. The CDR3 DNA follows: TGTGCCAGAGCGGCGCGGGAGCCCCCCTACGAGCAGTACTTC. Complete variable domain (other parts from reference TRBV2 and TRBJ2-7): EPEVTQTPSHQVTQMGQEVILRCVPISNHLYFYWYRQILGQKVEFLVSFYNNEISEKSEIFDDQFSVERPDGSNFTLKIRSTKLEDSAMYFCARAAREPPYEQYFGPGTRLTVT.

CDR3 sequence: CASSPTPWTAQGDTQYF. CDR3 nucleotide sequence: TGTGCCAGCAGCCCGACCCCTTGGACCGCTCAGGGAGATACGCAGTATTTT. This sequence joins TRBV14 and TRBJ2-3; a possible D gene is TRBD1 (5 bases). Germline lookup yields CDR1 SGHDN and CDR2 FVKESK. V was pared by 4 bases and J by 5 bases, with 22 bases between. The CDR3 is made up of 17 amino acids.

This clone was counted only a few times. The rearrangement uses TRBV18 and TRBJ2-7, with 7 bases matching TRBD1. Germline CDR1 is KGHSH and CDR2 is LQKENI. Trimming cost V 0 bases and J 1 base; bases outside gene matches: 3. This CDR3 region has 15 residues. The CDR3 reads CASSPPGQPSYEQYF. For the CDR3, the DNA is TGTGCCAGCTCACCACCGGGACAGCCATCCTACGAGCAGTACTTC.

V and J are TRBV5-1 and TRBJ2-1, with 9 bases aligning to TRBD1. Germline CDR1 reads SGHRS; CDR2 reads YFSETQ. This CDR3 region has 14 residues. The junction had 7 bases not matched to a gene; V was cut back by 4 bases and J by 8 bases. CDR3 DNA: TGCGCCAGCAGCCCGGGACAGGGTAAGGATGAGCAGTTCTTC. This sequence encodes CASSPGQGKDEQFF.

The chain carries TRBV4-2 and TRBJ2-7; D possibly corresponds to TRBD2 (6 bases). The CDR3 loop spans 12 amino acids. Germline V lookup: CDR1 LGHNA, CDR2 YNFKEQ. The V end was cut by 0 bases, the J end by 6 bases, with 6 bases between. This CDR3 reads CASSQDGGEQYF. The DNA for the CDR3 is TGTGCCAGCAGCCAAGACGGGGGCGAGCAGTACTTC.